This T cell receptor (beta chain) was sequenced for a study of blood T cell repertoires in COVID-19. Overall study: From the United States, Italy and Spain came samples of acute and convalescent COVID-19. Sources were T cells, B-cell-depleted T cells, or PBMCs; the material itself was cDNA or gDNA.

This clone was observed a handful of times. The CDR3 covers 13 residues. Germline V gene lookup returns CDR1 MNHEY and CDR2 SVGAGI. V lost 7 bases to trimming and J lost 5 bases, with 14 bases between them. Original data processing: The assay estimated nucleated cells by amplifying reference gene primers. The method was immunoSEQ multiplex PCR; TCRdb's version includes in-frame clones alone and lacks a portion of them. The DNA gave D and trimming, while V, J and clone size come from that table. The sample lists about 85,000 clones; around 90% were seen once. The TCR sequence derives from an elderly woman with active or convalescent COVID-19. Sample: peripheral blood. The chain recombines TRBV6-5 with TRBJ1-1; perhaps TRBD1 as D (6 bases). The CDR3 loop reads CASTTTGWTEAFF. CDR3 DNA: TGTGCCAGCACCACTACAGGGTGGACTGAAGCTTTCTTT.